This TCR beta chain was sequenced for a study of CD8 T cells in ankylosing spondylitis (dated by TCRdb to about 2017). At the level of the whole study: The study profiled T cell receptor beta repertoires in healthy donors and ankylosing spondylitis patients to find disease-linked TCR variants. In total, the full study cohort was made up of roughly 100 healthy donors and 25 ankylosing spondylitis patients. Samples of peripheral blood were taken, and for ankylosing spondylitis patients, synovial fluid was collected as well. The full study reports these points: Significant enrichment of the disease-linked clones was reported in matched synovial fluid samples from ankylosing spondylitis patients. The disease-linked clones had a CD8+ phenotype and were found at relatively low frequencies in peripheral blood. Blood from ankylosing spondylitis patients appeared to be characterized by a TCR beta motif composed of under ten highly homologous amino acid variants. Some TCR beta motif variants had previously been reported in synovial fluid and blood of reactive arthritis patients, which suggested common disease-initiation mechanisms.

Per the germline V gene, SGDLS is the CDR1 and YYNGEE is the CDR2. The CDR3 holds 13 amino acids from the cysteine to the phenylalanine. The kept DNA is CDR3 alone, 39 bases in frame from the first base. Many counts were recorded for this clonotype. Its antigen target is currently unknown. One end of the junction is discordant with germline, which a read error may explain. The sequencer listed for this sample is Illumina HiSeq 2500. Quantitative 5'-RACE with molecular barcodes was the method used to prepare the TCR beta libraries. The original methods were these. A new computational method, built on a probabilistic model of VDJ rearrangement, was used to identify disease-linked TCR variants. TCRdb reanalyzed the raw reads on its own, using fastp at Q25 for trimming and MiXCR for clone calling, and kept in-frame beta chains. Entries that share a CDR3 protein sequence are merged under the most common genes and DNA. TCRdb's processing, not the authors' own work, is the source of the V and J calls. The sample profile shows around 210,000 distinct CDR3 sequences; 8% to 9% of them were found once. Together, the top ten hold 4% to 5% of the sample.

Source material: blood, either unsorted or a sorted T cell fraction (not recorded which). This TCR was sampled from a female donor with ankylosing spondylitis or in good health (not recorded which). The rearrangement joined TRBV9 to TRBJ2-2; too little of a D gene remains to name it. CDR3 sequence: CASSAGGTAELFF. The DNA is TGTGCCAGCAGCGCCGGCGGCACCGCGGAGCTGTTTTTT. Here the CDR3 is joined to the reference TRBV9 and TRBJ2-2 genes, and the full variable domain is: DSGVTQTPKHLITATGQRVTLRCSPRSGDLSVYWYQQSLDQGLQFLIQYYNGEERAKGNILERFSAQQFPDLHSELNLSSLELGDSALYFCASSAGGTAELFFGEGSRLTVL.